A single T cell receptor beta chain is shown here with its context. The target antigen is unknown. The sample is drawn from a study of cytomegalovirus exposure and HLA in healthy donors. With 60 Vbeta and 13 Jbeta primers, the PCR was carried out. In the original processing: A follow-up analysis tallied 73 million or so unique TCR beta chains, roughly 11 million shared. Libraries were prepared by immunoSEQ multiplex PCR; TCRdb keeps only in-frame clonotypes and omits some of them. V and J calls and clone size are given by that table; D and trimming were obtained from the DNA. The sample's table shows about 210,000 clones. Trimming cost V 0 bases and J 4 bases, with 10 bases left between them. Germline CDR1 is MGHRA and CDR2 is YSYEKL. CDR3 length equals 16 residues. General study points: Overall, about 160 TCR beta chains were annotated as cytomegalovirus-associated. Most TCR sequences proved rare, with some public TCRs found in many donors. As confirmed in vitro, a few CMV-associated chains were specific for CMV antigens.

The rearrangement joins TRBV4-1 to TRBJ1-6; no definite D call. The sequence was obtained from a woman aged 30 to 39 in good health and CMV-seropositive. Sequencing was done on a sample of PBMCs. In nucleotides, the CDR3 is TGCGCCAGCAGCCAAGAGCGTACAGAGTATAATTCACCCCTCCACTTT. Protein: CASSQERTEYNSPLHF.